This TCR beta chain derives from a study of shared clonotypes between healthy human individuals (dated by TCRdb to the early 2020s). With regard to the full study: A few men and two women, aged 18 to 49 years, made up the cohort. Each donor's leukapheresis produced roughly between roughly 0.85 and 10 billion PBMCs. Blood TCR repertoires of a handful of healthy adults were deeply sequenced to estimate repertoire size and the extent of clonotype sharing between individuals. For each donor, CD4 naive and CD4 memory were each given three plates, CD8 naive was given two plates, and CD8 memory was given one plate. To increase sequencing depth and limit assay-specific biases, different laboratories used diverse techniques to prepare libraries and sequence TCR repertoires.

Results and caveats for the whole study, not just this receptor: Pairwise subsampling indicated that sequencing depth was expected to affect the degree of clonotype sharing among donors. Larger estimated clonotype richness was generally found for naive subsets than for memory subsets. Because the study included only a small number of donors, the genetic and exposure-history diversity represented was limited. Compared with non-shared clonotypes, clonotypes shared by all four sorted-subset donors had higher generation probabilities. Sampling was restricted to blood, and TCR repertoires in tissues likely differ from the TCR repertoires found in blood. Rarefaction of sorted-subset datasets indicated incomplete sequencing despite the large sequencing depth. When several donors were compared, the shared fraction of clonotypes was 5% to 6.5% for naive CD4, 3.5% for naive CD8, 2.3% for memory CD4, and roughly 0.43% for memory CD8.

TCR CDR3 regions were amplified from genomic DNA by multiplex PCR using the deep immunoSEQ assay. Genomic DNA extracted from each cell subset was distributed evenly over all wells of several immunoSEQ 96-well plates, and each plate served as one replicate. For sorted subsets, each replicate PCR was loaded with approximately 0.2 ug genomic DNA, equivalent to 30,000 or so T cell genomes. Purified libraries were measured with a Qubit 3.0 fluorometer, size-checked on a Bioanalyzer 2100, and measured again with the KAPA Library Quantification kit. Every immunoSEQ 96-well plate was sequenced on a separate single-read 150-cycle Illumina NextSeq 550 flow cell. The authors' analysis ran thus. The immunoSEQ output contained only junctional sequences without quality scores, so filtering could not match that applied to full-length reads. To assign V/J genes and CDR3, sequences were annotated against IMGT germline references using PyIR, a Python wrapper for IgBLAST v1.9. Reads were filtered out if the reads had weak V/J assignments (E-value above 1e-6), no CDR3, stop codons, out-of-frame junctions, or ambiguous translated residues. A V3J clonotype was defined by an identical inferred V gene, J gene, and CDR3 amino acid sequence. To compute the percentage overlap between repertoires, the number of shared unique clonotypes was divided by the size of the smaller repertoire. Three approaches were used to assess repertoire richness: RTK rarefaction, the Chao1 estimator, and Recon v2.1 estimates of unobserved clonotypes. OLGA was used to compute generation probabilities for all TCRbeta clonotypes that the gDNA method yielded from a few donors. As stored in TCRdb, this immuneACCESS dataset retains in-frame rearrangements with V and J assigned. A fraction of the clones does not appear; measured against another copy, unresolved V genes explain less than half of the discrepancy, and the remainder lacks a known reason. That table is the source of V, J and clone size, and D and trimming were worked out from the DNA. The table for this sample lists approximately 2,300,000 clones; under 95% of them were counted only once. The ten most abundant clones make up around 0.38% of the sample.

The donors were healthy, HIV-negative adults who had no recently reported acute infections or vaccinations. Every donor was a Caucasian adult living in Nashville, Tennessee, USA. Magnetic negative selection was used to enrich CD4+ T cells, after which naive cells were positively selected on CD45RA and the negative fraction became the memory subset. Blood was obtained by leukapheresis, after which PBMCs were separated by Ficoll-Histopaque density gradient centrifugation and cryopreserved in liquid nitrogen vapor phase. Analytical flow cytometry was used to check the purity and quantity of every magnetically sorted T cell population. Genomic DNA was isolated from each sorted fraction and quantified by UV absorbance on a Nanodrop 2000c. As encoded in the germline V gene, CDR1 is MNHEY while CDR2 is SVGAGI. The CDR3 goes from the cysteine to the phenylalanine over 12 residues. Of all the DNA, just the CDR3 is kept, 36 bases in frame from base 1. Between the V and J ends, shortened by 5 bases and 9 bases respectively, the junction contains 13 bases.

With respect to this clone: What this receptor recognizes is not known. No clone much larger than this one lies a single base away; base qualities are absent.

The receptor chain draws on TRBV6-5 and TRBJ1-1, with the identity of the D gene unclear. Sequencing input: naive CD4+ T cells from PBMCs. Taken with the paper, the label for cell subset or site translates to: CD45RA+ positively selected. The receptor was isolated from a young man in good health. Some clones in this sample may be carry-over from other donors' samples. This receptor carries the CDR3 CASSNRALKAFF. The nucleotide sequence is TGTGCCAGCAGTAATCGGGCCCTTAAAGCTTTCTTT.